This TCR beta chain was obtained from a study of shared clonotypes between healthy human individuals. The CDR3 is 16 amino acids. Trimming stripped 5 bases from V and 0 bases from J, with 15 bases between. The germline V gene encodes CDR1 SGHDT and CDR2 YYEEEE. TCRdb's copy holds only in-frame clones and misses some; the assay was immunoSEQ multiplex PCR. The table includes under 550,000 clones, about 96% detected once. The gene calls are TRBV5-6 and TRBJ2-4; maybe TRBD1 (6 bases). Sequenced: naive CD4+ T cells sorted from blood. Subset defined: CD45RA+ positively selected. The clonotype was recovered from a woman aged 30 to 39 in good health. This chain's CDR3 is CASSFLTGVAKNIQYF. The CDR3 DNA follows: TGTGCCAGCAGTTTCCTGACAGGAGTAGCCAAAAACATTCAGTACTTC.